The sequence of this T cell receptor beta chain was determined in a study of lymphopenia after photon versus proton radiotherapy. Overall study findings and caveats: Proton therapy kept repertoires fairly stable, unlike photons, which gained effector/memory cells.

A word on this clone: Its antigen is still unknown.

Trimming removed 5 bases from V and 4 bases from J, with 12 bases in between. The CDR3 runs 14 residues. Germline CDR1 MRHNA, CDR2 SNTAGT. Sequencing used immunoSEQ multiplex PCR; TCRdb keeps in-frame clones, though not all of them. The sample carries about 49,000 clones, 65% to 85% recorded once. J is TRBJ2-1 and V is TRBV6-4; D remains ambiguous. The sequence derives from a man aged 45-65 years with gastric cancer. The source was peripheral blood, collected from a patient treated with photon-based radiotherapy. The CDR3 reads CASSQEGAYNEQFF. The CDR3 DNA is TGTGCCAGCAGTCAGGAAGGCGCTTACAATGAGCAGTTCTTC.